The table lists the clone carrying this TCR beta chain with a count of one. The sample belongs to a study of blood T cell repertoires in COVID-19. Across the whole study: T cells, B-cell-depleted T cells, or PBMCs provided the cDNA or gDNA that served as material.

The table came from immunoSEQ multiplex PCR; TCRdb's copy has only in-frame clones and leaves some out. The table has about 210,000 clones, 81% seen once. The CDR3 is made up of 17 amino acids. Germline CDR1 is LNHNV and CDR2 is YYDKDF (reference sequence). J gave up 7 bases and V 5 bases, and 17 bases lay outside the gene matches. Participants reported their clinical history, and cohort assignment relied on those reports. The sequence was collected from a woman in her forties or fifties with acute COVID-19. Sequences were obtained from PBMCs or T cells enriched from blood (not recorded which). The chain has TRBV15 and TRBJ2-4; TRBD1 matches 7 bases. CDR3 residues: CATSGPEHLGQVNIQYF. The CDR3 DNA follows: TGTGCCACCAGCGGCCCGGAACACCTTGGACAGGTCAACATTCAGTACTTC.